This T cell receptor beta chain was found in a study of shared clonotypes between healthy human individuals. This was a deep-level run. Profiling relied on immunoSEQ multiplex PCR, and the TCRdb table lists in-frame clones only, not all of them. The sample comprises hundreds of thousands of clones, 90% to 97% of which are singletons, and approximately 0.062% rests with the top ten. This CDR3 contains 13 residues. Per germline, CDR1 SGHVS and CDR2 FQNEAQ. Between the trimmed V and J ends, which lost 4 bases and 3 bases, there was a span of 10 bases. This clone was observed a few times. Its target is not known. Whole-study results and caveats: Larger estimated richness was generally seen in naive subsets than in memory subsets.

The chain combines TRBV7-8 with TRBJ2-7; D gene unclear. The material sequenced was naive CD4+ T cells sorted from blood. Specified subset: CD45RA+ positively selected. The TCR sequence derives from a woman aged 25 to 39 in good health. Written as DNA, the CDR3 is TGTGCCAGCAGCTCTTCGGACGGCTACGAGCAGTACTTC. Its protein is CASSSSDGYEQYF.